This T cell receptor (beta chain) was sequenced in a study of OX40 agonist ivuxolimab in advanced cancers. Study context: From about 23 to 85 years was the age range, with a mean of around 60 years, and 65% to 90% were male.

On this clone: Its antigen is still unknown.

Data came from immunoSEQ multiplex PCR; TCRdb stores just in-frame clones and leaves some out. Of about 79,000 clones listed, 81% are singletons. Cycle 7 day 1, cycle 4 day 1, and baseline were the timepoints at which blood was sampled. Study-wide results and caveats: The work left the antigen specificity of expanded peripheral T cells undetermined. Certain nonresponders additionally had low normalized T-cell clonal expansion.

Sequences were derived from CD4+ or CD8+ T cells sorted from blood, sampled in a trial of the OX40 agonist ivuxolimab. The receptor was isolated from an adult with an advanced solid tumor such as melanoma, head and neck, liver or kidney cancer.

CDR3 nucleotides: TGTGCCAGCAGCGGATTACGGGTGGCGGGCTATGGCTACACCTTC. Amino acid sequence: CASSGLRVAGYGYTF. The V and J genes are TRBV9 and TRBJ1-2; no clear D. The ends were cut back, 3 bases at V and 4 bases at J, with 16 bases in the middle. CDR1 SGDLS and CDR2 YYNGEE come from the germline V gene. The CDR3 runs 15 residues.